This entry lists 26 T cell receptor beta chains sequenced from one sample in a study of identical twins. TCRdb passed the 5' RACE reads through MiXCR, listing each CDR3 protein once. Here the sample spans hundreds of thousands of distinct CDR3 sequences, roughly 7.2% being singletons. This sample was also put to use in a study of yellow fever vaccine responses in identical twins.

Source material: PBMCs. These receptors came from a young woman in good health.

In this sample, this clonotype turned up a few times. The CDR3 loop is CASSQQGTGGRETQYF. The CDR3 DNA sequence: TGCGCCAGCAGCCAACAAGGGACAGGGGGCCGAGAGACCCAGTACTTC. The rearrangement joins TRBV4-1 to TRBJ2-5; 12 bases match TRBD1. This CDR3 comprises 16 residues. The V segment lost 2 bases and the J segment 4 bases; nucleotides outside the gene matches: 5. The germline CDR1 and CDR2 sequences are MGHRA and YSYEKL.

There are many counts of this clonotype. The chain joins TRBV7-9 to TRBJ2-5; D possibly matches TRBD1 or TRBD2 (5 bases each). The CDR3 totals 13 residues. With 4 bases removed from V and 3 bases from J, the gap between germline ends came to 9 bases. Germline CDR1 SEHNR, CDR2 FQNEAQ (reference sequence). The CDR3 coding sequence is TGTGCCAGCAGCTCGAGGGGAGAAGAGACCCAGTACTTC. Translation: CASSSRGEETQYF.

This clonotype was counted only a few times. This rearrangement joins TRBV20-1 to TRBJ2-1; possibly TRBD2 for D (6 bases). CDR3 length equals 15 residues. Germline-derived CDR1 and CDR2 are DFQATT and SNEGSKA (reference sequence). Deletions cut 6 bases from V and 1 base from J, with 16 bases between. CDR3 in amino acids: CSATTSLGSYNEQFF. The CDR3 nucleotides are TGCAGTGCGACGACTAGTTTAGGGTCCTACAATGAGCAGTTCTTC.

V gene TRBV12-3 or TRBV12-4 combines with J gene TRBJ1-3; D is possibly TRBD1 (5 bases). Trimming removed 1 base from V and 0 bases from J, with 10 bases in between. This CDR3 region has 16 residues. In DNA form, the CDR3 reads TGTGCCAGCAGTTTAGAATCTGACAGCTCTGGAAACACCATATATTTT. Protein product: CASSLESDSSGNTIYF.

The rearrangement uses TRBV7-9 and TRBJ2-1, with 7 bases matching TRBD2. V trimming: 5 bases; J trimming: 8 bases; junction bases outside the gene matches: 9. Germline assignment: CDR1 SEHNR and CDR2 FQNEAQ (reference sequence). This CDR3 comprises 14 residues. The CDR3 protein is CASSREGTIDEQFF. CDR3 bases: TGTGCCAGCAGCAGAGAGGGGACTATCGATGAGCAGTTCTTC.

This clonotype was seen only a few times. This sequence joins TRBV28 and TRBJ2-7, with D possibly matching TRBD1 (5 bases). Germline V gene sequence: CDR1 MDHEN, CDR2 SYDVKM. Trimming took off 5 bases at V and 9 bases at J, with 14 bases between the two ends. The CDR3 is 12 residues long. Here the CDR3 DNA reads TGTGCCAGCAGTCTCCCCCAGGGCGTGCAGTACGTC. Residues: CASSLPQGVQYV.

In its sample, this clonotype was seen many times. The V and J genes are TRBV29-1 and TRBJ1-5; D is unclear. This CDR3 is 13 amino acids long. Trimming took 6 bases from V and 2 from J, leaving 11 bases between them. The V gene's germline CDR1 is SQVTM and CDR2 ANQGSEA. The CDR3: CSVWNGGNQPQHF. The CDR3, as DNA: TGCAGCGTCTGGAATGGGGGCAATCAGCCCCAGCATTTT.

A few counts support this clonotype. The chain uses TRBV24-1 and TRBJ1-2; D is unresolved. The ends were cut back, 1 base at V and 4 bases at J, with 6 bases in the middle. The CDR3 runs to 13 residues. Looked up from germline, CDR1 is KGHDR and CDR2 is SFDVKD. The CDR3 DNA is TGTGCCACCAGTGATTTCGAAGGCTATGGCTACACCTTC. Protein: CATSDFEGYGYTF.

This clonotype was observed a few times. This chain links TRBV11-2 with TRBJ2-2, with TRBD2 matching 7 bases. The V gene's germline CDR1 is SGHAT and CDR2 FQNNGV. V shed 1 base, J shed 0 bases, and the junction held 8 bases outside the gene matches. This CDR3 is 18 amino acids long. CDR3 in amino acids: CASSLVGGVGTNTGELFF. In DNA, the CDR3 is TGTGCCAGCAGCTTAGTGGGGGGGGTCGGCACGAACACCGGGGAGCTGTTTTTT.

This clonotype occurred many times. The chain carries TRBV5-1 and TRBJ2-1; TRBD1 or TRBD2 may be the D gene (5 bases each). Germline CDR1 SGHRS, CDR2 YFSETQ. V was trimmed by 0 bases and J by 1 base, leaving 23 bases between them. The CDR3 length is 20 residues. The CDR3 sequence: CASSLGLGTRPHLSYNEQFF. In nucleotides, the CDR3 is TGCGCCAGCAGCTTGGGGTTGGGGACCCGACCTCATCTATCCTACAATGAGCAGTTCTTC.

This clonotype was seen only a few times. The chain is built from TRBV3-1 and TRBJ2-5; D uncertain. Trimming removed 7 bases from V and 5 bases from J, with 17 bases in between. CDR1 LGHDT and CDR2 YNNKEL come from the germline V gene (reference sequence). The CDR3 spans 14 residues. The CDR3 loop is CASNPLGQQETQYF. In nucleotides, the CDR3 is TGTGCCAGCAACCCATTGGGCCAGCAGGAGACCCAGTACTTC.

This clonotype turned up a few times. The chain links TRBV5-1 to TRBJ2-4; tentative D call: TRBD1 (5 bases). The V and J ends lost 4 bases and 0 bases respectively, with 11 bases between them. CDR3 length: 15 residues. The germline V gene encodes CDR1 SGHRS and CDR2 YFSETQ. The CDR3 loop reads CASSQVGEAKNIQYF. DNA of the CDR3: TGCGCCAGCAGCCAGGTAGGGGAAGCCAAAAACATTCAGTACTTC.

This clonotype was seen more than once but under ten times. This chain uses TRBV20-1 with TRBJ2-7, with 8 bases lining up with TRBD1. Per the germline V gene, CDR1 is DFQATT and CDR2 is SNEGSKA (reference sequence). V was clipped by 1 base and J by 0 bases; unmatched bases: 14. The CDR3 sequence is 18 residues long. Here the CDR3 reads CSARGTPQDRENSYEQYF. In DNA form, the CDR3 reads TGCAGTGCTAGAGGTACGCCCCAGGACAGGGAAAACTCCTACGAGCAGTACTTC.

This clonotype was found a few times. The genes are TRBV2 and TRBJ2-7, with 8 bases aligning to TRBD1. J lost 4 bases, V lost 2 bases, and 4 bases had no gene match. The CDR3 has 14 residues. Germline V gene data show CDR1 as SNHLY and CDR2 as FYNNEI. The CDR3 DNA is TGTGCCAGCAGTGAAAGGTGGGACAGGTACGAGCAGTACTTC. This codes for CASSERWDRYEQYF.

This clonotype was counted ten times or more. This sequence joins TRBV3-1 and TRBJ1-5; D is uncertain. Germline assignment: CDR1 LGHDT and CDR2 YNNKEL (reference sequence). The CDR3 consists of 15 residues. Trimming left V 0 bases short and J 7 bases short, with 13 bases between. CDR3 bases: TGTGCCAGCAGCCAAGATCTGAGTTACAGCCAGCCCCAGCATTTT. Its protein is CASSQDLSYSQPQHF.

This clonotype has more than one count but fewer than ten. V usage is TRBV2 and J usage is TRBJ2-3; 9 nucleotides match TRBD1. From germline, CDR1 is SNHLY and CDR2 FYNNEI. The CDR3 runs to 16 residues. V trimming: 6 bases; J trimming: 1 base; junction bases outside the gene matches: 8. This CDR3 reads CASSPGQGVGTDTQYF. The CDR3 DNA follows: TGTGCCAGCAGCCCGGGACAGGGTGTTGGCACAGATACGCAGTATTTT.

This clonotype has a handful of counts. The CDR3 region is CASSLARGEDTQYF. The CDR3, as DNA: TGCGCCAGCAGCTTGGCGAGAGGGGAAGATACGCAGTATTTT. V gene TRBV5-1 combines with J gene TRBJ2-3; perhaps D is TRBD1 or TRBD2 (5 bases each). CDR3 length equals 14 residues. V dropped 0 bases and J dropped 5 bases, with 10 bases sitting between them. Germline V gives CDR1 SGHRS, CDR2 YFSETQ.

This clonotype was found a few times. This sequence joins TRBV11-2 and TRBJ2-1; D gene uncertain. The CDR3 covers 15 residues. Germline V gene data show CDR1 as SGHAT and CDR2 as FQNNGV. V lost 3 bases to trimming and J lost 7 bases, with 16 bases between them. As DNA, the CDR3 is TGTGCCAGCAGCTTCTATAATGGGGAATTAAATGAGCAGTTCTTC. This translates into CASSFYNGELNEQFF.

This clonotype was picked up a small number of times. The chain couples TRBV28 to TRBJ1-5; 11 positions match TRBD1. Unmatched junction bases numbered 5, after V lost 1 base and J lost 6 bases. This CDR3 has 16 residues. Germline V gives CDR1 MDHEN, CDR2 SYDVKM. In nucleotides, the CDR3 is TGTGCCAGCAGTTTATTTGGGACAGGGGGGCCTCAGCCCCAGCATTTT. As protein: CASSLFGTGGPQPQHF.

There are many counts of this clonotype. CDR3 nucleotides: TGTGCCAGCAGTTACCGGGACACATACACCGGGGAGCTGTTTTTT. Protein sequence: CASSYRDTYTGELFF. The chain has TRBV6-5 and TRBJ2-2; D is possibly TRBD1 (6 bases). V was trimmed by 2 bases and J by 3 bases, leaving 10 bases between them. The CDR3 is 15 residues long. Germline values: CDR1 MNHEY, CDR2 SVGAGI.

The CDR3 spells CASRLAKNSYEQYF. The DNA of the CDR3 is TGTGCCAGCAGACTAGCGAAAAACTCCTACGAGCAGTACTTC. The chain combines TRBV27 with TRBJ2-7, with 7 bases fitting TRBD2. Germline V gene sequence: CDR1 MNHEY, CDR2 SMNVEV (reference sequence). The J segment lost 0 bases and the V segment lost 6 bases, leaving 5 bases of the junction unmatched. There are 14 residues in the CDR3.

This clonotype showed up just a few times. The chain has TRBV12-3 or TRBV12-4 and TRBJ2-7; D perhaps matches TRBD2 (6 bases). Between the trimmed V and J ends, which lost 6 bases and 5 bases, there was a span of 11 bases. This CDR3 comprises 12 residues. The CDR3 DNA follows: TGTGCCAGCAGCCGGCCTAGCGACGAGCAGTACTTC. This encodes CASSRPSDEQYF.

Ten or more counts support this clonotype. The chain uses TRBV12-3 or TRBV12-4 and TRBJ1-2; 8 positions agree with TRBD1. V was pared by 3 bases and J by 0 bases, with 3 bases of the junction left unmatched. CDR3 length: 15 residues. The CDR3 sequence is CASSFGQGTNYGYTF. The CDR3 DNA sequence: TGTGCCAGCAGTTTCGGACAGGGCACTAACTATGGCTACACCTTC.

This clonotype has just a few counts. This chain uses TRBV21-1 with TRBJ1-1. TRBV21-1 is tagged as a pseudogene. CDR3 length: 13 residues. The CDR3 sequence: CASSSRMNTEAFF. The CDR3 bases are TGTGCCAGCAGCAGTCGAATGAACACTGAAGCTTTCTTT.

The chain has TRBV7-8 and TRBJ2-3; 10 bases map to TRBD1. Germline V gene sequence: CDR1 SGHVS, CDR2 FQNEAQ. Trimming removed 3 bases from V and 6 bases from J; junction bases left unmatched: 9. This CDR3 region has 16 residues. The CDR3 protein is CASSLGQGRSQDTQYF. In DNA, the CDR3 is TGTGCCAGCAGCTTGGGACAGGGGCGATCACAGGATACGCAGTATTTT. The full variable domain, its missing parts supplied by reference TRBV7-8 and TRBJ2-3, is GAGVSQSPRYKVAKRGQDVALRCDPISGHVSLFWYQQALGQGPEFLTYFQNEAQLDKSGLPSDRFFAERPEGSVSTLKIQRTQQEDSAVYLCASSLGQGRSQDTQYFGPGTRLTVL.

This clonotype was detected a few times. The CDR3 bases are TGCAGCGTTCGACGGGGGAGCACCGGGGAGCTGTTTTTT. This translates into CSVRRGSTGELFF. This chain links TRBV29-1 with TRBJ2-2; maybe TRBD2 (6 bases). Trimming removed 5 bases at V and 4 bases at J, with 11 bases between. Germline V gene lookup returns CDR1 SQVTM and CDR2 ANQGSEA. CDR3 length equals 13 residues.